The present T cell receptor (beta chain) was sequenced within a study of CD4+ T cells in melanoma. The V gene lost 6 bases and the J gene lost 4 bases, with 16 bases spanning the gap. Germline CDR1 reads SQVTM; CDR2 reads ANQGSEA. The CDR3 consists of 13 residues. Generated by immunoSEQ multiplex PCR, the TCRdb table keeps only in-frame clones and is missing some. Among 140,000 or so clones listed, 92% were seen once. The chain is built from TRBV29-1 and TRBJ2-7; D is possibly TRBD2 (6 bases). This clonotype was sampled from a human donor with melanoma. DNA for the CDR3: TGCAGCGTAACAGGAGGGACCCAGTACGAGCAGTACTTC. It codes for CSVTGGTQYEQYF.